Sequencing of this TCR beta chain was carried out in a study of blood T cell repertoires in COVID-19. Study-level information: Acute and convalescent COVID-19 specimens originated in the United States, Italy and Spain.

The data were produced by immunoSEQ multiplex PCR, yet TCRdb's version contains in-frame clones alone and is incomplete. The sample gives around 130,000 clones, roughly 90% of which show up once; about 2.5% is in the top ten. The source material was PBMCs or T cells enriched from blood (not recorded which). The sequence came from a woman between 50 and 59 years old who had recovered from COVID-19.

The CDR3 sequence is CASSPPNKDGLSQHF. The DNA of the CDR3 is TGTGCCAGCTCACCCCCGAATAAGGACGGACTCTCCCAGCATTTT. The chain couples TRBV18 to TRBJ1-5; no clear D. The germline V gene has CDR1 KGHSH and CDR2 LQKENI. This CDR3 has 15 residues. The ends were cut back, 3 bases at V and 11 bases at J, with 20 bases in the middle.